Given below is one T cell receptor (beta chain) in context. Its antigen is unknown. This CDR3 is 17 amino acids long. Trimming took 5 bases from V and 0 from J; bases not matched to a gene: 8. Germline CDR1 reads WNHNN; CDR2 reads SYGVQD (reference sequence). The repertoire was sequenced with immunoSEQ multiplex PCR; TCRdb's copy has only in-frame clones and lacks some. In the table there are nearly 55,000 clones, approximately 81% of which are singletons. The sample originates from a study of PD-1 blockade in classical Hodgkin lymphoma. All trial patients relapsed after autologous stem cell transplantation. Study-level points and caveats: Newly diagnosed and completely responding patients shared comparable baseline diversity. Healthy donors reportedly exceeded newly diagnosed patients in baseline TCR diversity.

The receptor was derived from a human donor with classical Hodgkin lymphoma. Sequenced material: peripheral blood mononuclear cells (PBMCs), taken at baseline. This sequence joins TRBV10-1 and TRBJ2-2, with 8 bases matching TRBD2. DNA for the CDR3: TGCGCCAGCAGTTCAACTAGCGGCCGCGCGAACACCGGGGAGCTGTTTTTT. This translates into CASSSTSGRANTGELFF.